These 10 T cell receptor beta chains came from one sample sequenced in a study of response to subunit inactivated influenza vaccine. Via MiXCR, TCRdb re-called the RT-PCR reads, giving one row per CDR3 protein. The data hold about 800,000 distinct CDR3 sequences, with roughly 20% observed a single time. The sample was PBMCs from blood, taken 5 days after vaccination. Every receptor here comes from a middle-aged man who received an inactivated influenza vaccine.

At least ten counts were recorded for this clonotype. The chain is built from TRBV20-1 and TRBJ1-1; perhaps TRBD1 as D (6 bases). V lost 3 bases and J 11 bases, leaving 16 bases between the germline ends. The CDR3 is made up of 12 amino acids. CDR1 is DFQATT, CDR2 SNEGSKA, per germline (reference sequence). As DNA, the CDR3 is TGCAGTGCTAGTGACAGGACTGCCGGGGCTTTCTTT. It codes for CSASDRTAGAFF.

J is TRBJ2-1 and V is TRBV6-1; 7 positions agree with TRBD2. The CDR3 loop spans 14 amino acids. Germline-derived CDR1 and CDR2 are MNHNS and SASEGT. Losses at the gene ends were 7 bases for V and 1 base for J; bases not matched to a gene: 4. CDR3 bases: TGTGCCAGCACGGGAGGCCGTTCCTACAATGAGCAGTTCTTC. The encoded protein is CASTGGRSYNEQFF.

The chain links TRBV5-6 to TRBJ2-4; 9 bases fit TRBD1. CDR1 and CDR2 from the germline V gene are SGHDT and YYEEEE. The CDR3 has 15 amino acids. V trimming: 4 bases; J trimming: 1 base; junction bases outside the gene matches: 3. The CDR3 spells CASSGTGRAKNIQYF. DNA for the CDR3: TGTGCCAGCAGCGGGACAGGGAGGGCCAAAAACATTCAGTACTTC.

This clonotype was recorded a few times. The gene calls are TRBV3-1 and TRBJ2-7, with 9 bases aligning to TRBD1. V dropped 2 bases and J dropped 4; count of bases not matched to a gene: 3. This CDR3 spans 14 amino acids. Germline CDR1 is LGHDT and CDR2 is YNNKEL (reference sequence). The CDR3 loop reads CASSQTGQGYEQYF. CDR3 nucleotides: TGTGCCAGCAGCCAAACAGGACAGGGGTACGAGCAGTACTTC.

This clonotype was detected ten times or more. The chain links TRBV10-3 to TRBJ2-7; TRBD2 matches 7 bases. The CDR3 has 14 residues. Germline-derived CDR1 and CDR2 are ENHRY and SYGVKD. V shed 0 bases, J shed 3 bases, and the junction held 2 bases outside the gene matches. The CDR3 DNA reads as TGTGCCATCAGTGAGTCGACTAGCAGCTACGAGCAGTACTTC. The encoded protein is CAISESTSSYEQYF.

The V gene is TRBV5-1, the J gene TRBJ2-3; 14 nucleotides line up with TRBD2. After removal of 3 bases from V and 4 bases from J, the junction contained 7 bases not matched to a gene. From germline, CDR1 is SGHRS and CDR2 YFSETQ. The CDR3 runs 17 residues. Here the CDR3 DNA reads TGCGCCAGCAGCTCAGCCCGGACTAGCGGGAGGTCAGATACGCAGTATTTT. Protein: CASSSARTSGRSDTQYF.

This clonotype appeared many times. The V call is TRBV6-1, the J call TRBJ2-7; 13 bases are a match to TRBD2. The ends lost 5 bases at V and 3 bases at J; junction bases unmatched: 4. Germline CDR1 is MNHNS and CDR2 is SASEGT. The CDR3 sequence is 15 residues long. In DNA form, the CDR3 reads TGTGCCAGCAGTAGGACTAGCGGGAGTCTCTACGAGCAGTACTTC. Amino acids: CASSRTSGSLYEQYF.

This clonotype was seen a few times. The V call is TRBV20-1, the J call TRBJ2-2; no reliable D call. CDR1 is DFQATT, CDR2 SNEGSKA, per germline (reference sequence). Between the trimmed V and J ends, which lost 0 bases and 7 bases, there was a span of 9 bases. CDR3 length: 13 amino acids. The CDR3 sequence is CSARDQRVGELFF. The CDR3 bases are TGCAGTGCTAGAGATCAACGGGTCGGGGAGCTGTTTTTT.

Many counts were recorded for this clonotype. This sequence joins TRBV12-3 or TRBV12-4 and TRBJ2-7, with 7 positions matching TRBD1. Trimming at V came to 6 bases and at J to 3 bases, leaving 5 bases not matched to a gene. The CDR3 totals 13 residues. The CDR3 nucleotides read TGTGCCAGCAGCCAGGGGGAGAACTACGAGCAGTACTTC. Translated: CASSQGENYEQYF.

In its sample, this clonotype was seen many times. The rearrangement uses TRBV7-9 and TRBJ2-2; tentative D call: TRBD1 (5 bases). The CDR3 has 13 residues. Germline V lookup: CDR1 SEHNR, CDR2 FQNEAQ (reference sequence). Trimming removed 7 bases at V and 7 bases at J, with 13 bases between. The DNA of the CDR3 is TGTGCCAGCATGAAGGGGTCGATCGGGGAGCTGTTTTTT. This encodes CASMKGSIGELFF. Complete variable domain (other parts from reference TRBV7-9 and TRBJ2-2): DTGVSQNPRHKITKRGQNVTFRCDPISEHNRLYWYRQTLGQGPEFLTYFQNEAQLEKSRLLSDRFSAERPKGSFSTLEIQRTEQGDSAMYLCASMKGSIGELFFGEGSRLTVL.